The 27 T cell receptor beta chains below were found in one sample sequenced in a study of vaccination and CD4 T cells after COVID-19. Cultured CD4+ T cell DNA underwent sequencing with the Oncomine TCR Beta short-read assay. MiXCR, applied by TCRdb to the PCR reads, yields one record per CDR3 protein. Among some 12,000 distinct CDR3 sequences listed, around 80% were seen once. Their antigen targets remain unknown. Treatment meaning: roughly 11-day PBMC culture with coronavirus spike peptide pools or control peptides (ViraFEST assay). Sequenced: CD4+ T cells from blood, cultured in vitro. These receptors came from a human donor who had recovered from COVID-19.

The V and J genes are TRBV27 and TRBJ2-2; possibly TRBD1 or TRBD2 for D (5 bases each). CDR1 MNHEY and CDR2 SMNVEV come from the germline V gene (reference sequence). This CDR3 comprises 17 residues. V lost 6 bases to trimming and J lost 7 bases, with 24 bases between them. Written as DNA, the CDR3 is TGTGCCAGCAGCCACCCGCGGATCGGGGCCAATGGCGGGGAGCTGTTTTTT. The encoded protein is CASSHPRIGANGGELFF.

The DNA for the CDR3 is TGCGCCAGCAGCCCTCGTAGTCGGGGGGGACTCTCCTACAATGAGCAGTTCTTC. Its protein is CASSPRSRGGLSYNEQFF. V is TRBV4-3 and J is TRBJ2-1; 8 nucleotides line up with TRBD2. J lost 0 bases, V lost 4 bases, and 11 bases had no gene match. There are 18 residues in the CDR3. Germline-derived CDR1 and CDR2 are LGHNA and YSLEER.

The J gene is TRBJ1-5, the V gene TRBV3-1; the match to TRBD1 covers 9 bases. The CDR3 covers 13 residues. In germline, CDR1 is LGHDT, CDR2 YNNKEL (reference sequence). With V trimmed by 3 bases and J by 9 bases, 3 bases remained unmatched. The CDR3 region is CASSHPDRGPQHF. DNA for the CDR3: TGTGCCAGCAGCCACCCGGACAGGGGGCCCCAGCATTTT. Full variable domain (missing parts from reference TRBV3-1 and TRBJ1-5): DTAVSQTPKYLVTQMGNDKSIKCEQNLGHDTMYWYKQDSKKFLKIMFSYNNKELIINETVPNRFSPKSPDKAHLNLHINSLELGDSAVYFCASSHPDRGPQHFGDGTRLSIL.

This clonotype was recorded a few times. This chain links TRBV29-1 with TRBJ2-6; 11 bases align to TRBD2. CDR1 is SQVTM and CDR2 is ANQGSEA in the germline V gene. Trimming cost V 4 bases and J 2 bases; bases outside gene matches: 4. The CDR3 totals 16 residues. DNA of the CDR3: TGCAGCGTTGCGAAACTAGCGGGAGCTGGGGCCAACGTCCTGACTTTC. Encoded protein: CSVAKLAGAGANVLTF.

This clonotype was counted once. CDR3 nucleotide sequence: TGTGCCAGCAGCTCCATCCAGGGTTACGGAAACACCATATATTTT. Its translation: CASSSIQGYGNTIYF. This chain links TRBV11-2 with TRBJ1-3; weak D call: TRBD1 (5 bases). Germline CDR1 is SGHAT and CDR2 is FQNNGV. V was clipped by 4 bases and J by 4 bases, with 14 bases between them. The CDR3 extends over 15 amino acids.

The chain employs TRBV20-1 and TRBJ2-5; tentatively, D is TRBD1 (5 bases). Germline V gene data show CDR1 as DFQATT and CDR2 as SNEGSKA (reference sequence). The CDR3 sequence is 11 residues long. In DNA form, the CDR3 reads TGCAGCTGCACCCAGGGAGAGACCCAGTACTTC. Protein sequence: CSCTQGETQYF.

J is TRBJ1-3 and V is TRBV19; TRBD1 is a possible D gene (6 bases). The V and J ends lost 5 bases and 4 bases respectively, with 12 bases between them. Germline V lookup: CDR1 LNHDA, CDR2 SQIVND (reference sequence). The CDR3 loop spans 14 amino acids. The DNA of the CDR3 is TGTGCCAGTAGTGTGGCAGGGGCCGGAAACACCATATATTTT. This codes for CASSVAGAGNTIYF.

V gene TRBV24-1 combines with J gene TRBJ1-1; TRBD1 agrees at 8 bases. CDR1 and CDR2 from the germline V gene are KGHDR and SFDVKD. V dropped 4 bases and J dropped 4; count of bases not matched to a gene: 13. The CDR3 consists of 17 residues. CDR3 DNA sequence: TGTGCCACCAGTGAATCAGGACAGGGAAAAGCCCGCACTGAAGCTTTCTTT. Protein product: CATSESGQGKARTEAFF.

This chain connects TRBV7-2 to TRBJ2-3, with D possibly matching TRBD2 (6 bases). There are 15 residues in the CDR3. Germline lookup yields CDR1 SGHTA and CDR2 FQGNSA. V lost 2 bases and J 2 bases, leaving 11 bases between the germline ends. In DNA form, the CDR3 reads TGTGCCAGCAGCTTACAAGCGGGCCCCACAGATACGCAGTATTTT. Protein product: CASSLQAGPTDTQYF.

The CDR3 here is CASSLVPEAFF. CDR3 DNA sequence: TGTGCCAGCAGCTTGGTCCCTGAAGCTTTCTTT. The rearrangement joins TRBV11-2 to TRBJ1-1; no clear D. This CDR3 region has 11 residues. Trimming removed 3 bases from V and 6 bases from J, with 5 bases in between. CDR1 SGHAT and CDR2 FQNNGV come from the germline V gene.

This chain joins TRBV6-2 or TRBV6-3 and TRBJ1-1; tentative D call: TRBD1 (6 bases). The CDR3 is 12 residues long. V dropped 4 bases and J dropped 8 bases, with 11 bases sitting between them. Germline loops: CDR1 MNHEY, CDR2 SVGEGT. The DNA of the CDR3 is TGTGCCAGCAGTTGGGACATGACGGAAGCTTTCTTT. Amino acid sequence: CASSWDMTEAFF.

The chain is built from TRBV11-2 and TRBJ1-6; 9 bases match TRBD1. The V gene's germline CDR1 is SGHAT and CDR2 FQNNGV. V dropped 1 base and J dropped 7; count of bases not matched to a gene: 2. The CDR3 loop spans 15 amino acids. This CDR3 reads CASSLGGQGNSPLHF. The CDR3, as DNA: TGTGCCAGCAGCTTAGGGGGACAGGGAAATTCACCCCTCCACTTT.

V and J are TRBV19 and TRBJ2-7, with 8 bases matching TRBD1. J gave up 7 bases and V 9 bases, and 5 bases lay outside the gene matches. CDR3 length: 11 amino acids. Germline-derived CDR1 and CDR2 are LNHDA and SQIVND (reference sequence). CDR3 coding DNA: TGTGCCAGCCACGACAGGGGTGAGCAGTACTTC. This gives the protein CASHDRGEQYF. The full variable domain, in which reference TRBV19 and TRBJ2-7 provide the parts outside the CDR3, is DGGITQSPKYLFRKEGQNVTLSCEQNLNHDAMYWYRQDPGQGLRLIYYSQIVNDFQKGDIAEGYSVSREKKESFPLTVTSAQKNPTAFYLCASHDRGEQYFGPGTRLTVT.

The chain uses TRBV7-8 and TRBJ2-3; D unclear. Germline V CDR1 and CDR2: SGHVS, FQNEAQ. V shed 1 base and J shed 11 bases, with 16 bases lying between them. The length of the CDR3 is 14 residues. CDR3 DNA sequence: TGTGCCAGCAGCTTAGTGACTCAATATACCAAGCAGTATTTT. Protein sequence: CASSLVTQYTKQYF.

J is TRBJ1-1 and V is TRBV6-5; D unclear. CDR3 length equals 12 residues. The germline gives CDR1 MNHEY, CDR2 SVGAGI. Trimming shortened V by 0 bases and J by 1 base, and 0 bases separated the two germline ends. The CDR3 DNA sequence: TGTGCCAGCAGTTACTCGAACACTGAAGCTTTCTTT. This translates into CASSYSNTEAFF.

This chain uses TRBV6-2 or TRBV6-3 with TRBJ2-3, with D possibly matching TRBD2 (6 bases). The CDR3 has 15 residues. From germline, CDR1 is MNHEY and CDR2 SVGEGT. V shed 8 bases and J shed 1 base, with 16 bases lying between them. The DNA of the CDR3 is TGTGCCAGCCTAAAGGCGGGAAGGGGCACAGATACGCAGTATTTT. Protein sequence: CASLKAGRGTDTQYF.

The chain uses TRBV6-5 and TRBJ1-2; tentatively, D is TRBD1 (6 bases). Germline loops: CDR1 MNHEY, CDR2 SVGAGI. V was cut by 2 bases and J by 6 bases, with 16 bases left in between. The CDR3 is made up of 15 amino acids. The CDR3 coding sequence is TGTGCCAGCAGTTACAATCGTCAGGACAGAAATGGCTACACCTTC. Its translation is CASSYNRQDRNGYTF.

The chain has TRBV20-1 and TRBJ1-1; 8 bases are a match to TRBD1. This CDR3 has 13 residues. Per germline, CDR1 DFQATT and CDR2 SNEGSKA (reference sequence). Germline trimming cut 6 bases from V and 4 bases from J; bases unmatched to any gene: 7. CDR3 nucleotides: TGCAGTGCCGACAGGGGCGAGGGCACTGAAGCTTTCTTT. Encoded protein: CSADRGEGTEAFF.

V usage is TRBV20-1 and J usage is TRBJ2-2; the match to TRBD1 covers 10 bases. J gave up 7 bases and V 6 bases, and 11 bases lay outside the gene matches. The CDR3 contains 15 residues. Germline CDR1 is DFQATT and CDR2 is SNEGSKA (reference sequence). This CDR3 reads CSANTGTGDVGELFF. CDR3 in DNA: TGCAGTGCCAATACCGGGACAGGGGACGTCGGGGAGCTGTTTTTT.

V gene TRBV20-1 combines with J gene TRBJ2-1, with 10 bases lining up with TRBD1. The V gene end was trimmed by 1 base and the J gene end by 8 bases; junction bases not matched to a gene: 8. CDR1 and CDR2 from the germline V gene are DFQATT and SNEGSKA (reference sequence). The CDR3 has 15 amino acids. The CDR3 bases are TGCAGTGCTAGAGGCGACAGGGGGCGAGTCGATGAGCAGTTCTTC. This codes for CSARGDRGRVDEQFF.

The chain joins TRBV18 to TRBJ2-7; 10 nucleotides line up with TRBD2. The V gene's germline CDR1 is KGHSH and CDR2 LQKENI. V shed 2 bases and J 4 bases; nucleotides not matched to a gene: 11. CDR3 length: 17 amino acids. The CDR3 DNA is TGTGCCAGCTCACCAGGACTATCAGCGGGAGGGGGATACGAGCAGTACTTC. Translating it yields CASSPGLSAGGGYEQYF.

Relative to its sample, this clonotype is medium-sized. J is TRBJ2-5 and V is TRBV20-1; TRBD1 or TRBD2 may be the D gene (5 bases each). The V end was cut by 3 bases, the J end by 6 bases, with 17 bases between. Per the germline V gene, CDR1 is DFQATT and CDR2 is SNEGSKA (reference sequence). This CDR3 has 14 amino acids. The CDR3 loop reads CSARSPAPGQTQYF. CDR3 DNA: TGCAGTGCTAGGTCCCCAGCCCCGGGGCAGACCCAGTACTTC.

This clonotype was seen a single time. The chain joins TRBV11-2 to TRBJ2-2, with D uncertain. The CDR3 runs 15 residues. Germline loops: CDR1 SGHAT, CDR2 FQNNGV. V dropped 5 bases and J dropped 2 bases, with 12 bases sitting between them. CDR3: CASSPATPNTGELFF. Here the CDR3 DNA reads TGTGCCAGCAGCCCAGCGACTCCCAACACCGGGGAGCTGTTTTTT.

V gene TRBV2 combines with J gene TRBJ2-2; the D is unclear. There are 12 residues in the CDR3. V was clipped by 8 bases and J by 7 bases, with 11 bases between them. Germline values: CDR1 SNHLY, CDR2 FYNNEI. The CDR3, as DNA: TGTGCCAGCCGGCGTCTAGGCGGGGAGCTGTTTTTT. Amino acid sequence: CASRRLGGELFF. The full variable domain, with the rest looked up from reference TRBV2 and TRBJ2-2, is EPEVTQTPSHQVTQMGQEVILRCVPISNHLYFYWYRQILGQKVEFLVSFYNNEISEKSEIFDDQFSVERPDGSNFTLKIRSTKLEDSAMYFCASRRLGGELFFGEGSRLTVL.

The chain recombines TRBV24-1 with TRBJ2-3; the match to TRBD1 covers 11 bases. The V gene end was trimmed by 6 bases and the J gene end by 4 bases; junction bases not matched to a gene: 8. Germline lookup yields CDR1 KGHDR and CDR2 SFDVKD. The CDR3 runs 16 residues. DNA of the CDR3: TGTGCCACCAGTCCTAGGGACAGGGGGGGCGCAGATACGCAGTATTTT. It yields the protein CATSPRDRGGADTQYF.

This clonotype was seen a few times. The chain uses TRBV20-1 and TRBJ1-2, with 7 bases matching TRBD1. Germline V gene sequence: CDR1 DFQATT, CDR2 SNEGSKA (reference sequence). The CDR3 runs to 14 residues. As DNA, the CDR3 is TGCAGCCCGATGGGACAGTTGCTAGGCTATGGCTACACCTTC. Amino acid sequence: CSPMGQLLGYGYTF.

The chain has TRBV20-1 and TRBJ1-5; no definite D call. Germline loops: CDR1 DFQATT, CDR2 SNEGSKA (reference sequence). V was shortened by 5 bases and J by 1 base, with 6 bases between the two germline ends. This CDR3 is 12 amino acids long. DNA for the CDR3: TGCAGTGCTCAGAGGAGCAATCAGCCCCAGCATTTT. This codes for CSAQRSNQPQHF.